This T cell receptor (beta chain) was sequenced for a study of T cell responses to AZD1222 COVID-19 vaccine. Study-wide points: Vaccine-associated CD4 TCRs spanned spike, dominant at 160-218 and 743-854. Nearly half of spike-specific TCRs reportedly target unmutated variant regions.

The data were produced by immunoSEQ multiplex PCR, yet TCRdb's version contains in-frame clones alone and is incomplete. The sample carries roughly 120,000 clones, roughly nine tenths recorded once. To note about this clone: Its specificity is not known.

The CDR3 is made up of 14 amino acids. V gave up 5 bases and J gave up 2 bases; unmatched junction bases: 6. Germline V gene data show CDR1 as SGHTA and CDR2 as FQGNSA. The clonotype comes from an adult in good health. The sequences come from peripheral blood, collected on day 0 of AZD1222 vaccination. The rearrangement uses TRBV7-2 and TRBJ2-7; 7 positions agree with TRBD2. The CDR3 region is CASSRGLVAYEQYF. The CDR3 nucleotides read TGTGCCAGCAGCAGAGGACTAGTGGCCTACGAGCAGTACTTC.